This TCR beta chain appears in the sequencing data of a study of T-cell memory formation after mild COVID-19. The germline gives CDR1 SGHRS, CDR2 YFSETQ. The CDR3 runs to 18 residues. The J segment lost 0 bases and the V segment lost 5 bases, leaving 11 bases of the junction unmatched. This clonotype was observed a handful of times. Barcoded TCR alpha and TCR beta cDNA libraries with UMIs came from 5'RACE using constant-segment primers. TCRdb redid the calling of the 5' RACE reads with MiXCR, one entry per CDR3 protein. The repertoire holds 57,000 or so distinct CDR3 sequences, with around 10% as singletons.

The chain employs TRBV5-1 and TRBJ2-6, with 7 nucleotides matching TRBD2. The sample consisted of PBMCs or a T cell subset sorted from them (not recorded which). The receptor was isolated from a man aged 18-30 years who had mild COVID-19 (a few samples of this study predate the infection). Cell type and time point are not known. The CDR3 reads CASSRAAGPFSGANVLTF. The DNA for the CDR3 is TGCGCCAGCAGTCGGGCAGCGGGGCCGTTCTCTGGGGCCAACGTCCTGACTTTC. Based on the CDR3 plus reference TRBV5-1 and TRBJ2-6, the full variable domain is KAGVTQTPRYLIKTRGQQVTLSCSPISGHRSVSWYQQTPGQGLQFLFEYFSETQRNKGNFPGRFSGRQFSNSRSEMNVSTLELGDSALYLCASSRAAGPFSGANVLTFGAGSRLTVL.